Below are 5 T cell receptor beta chains sequenced from a single sample in a study of cytomegalovirus exposure and HLA in healthy donors. The primer mix had 60 Vbeta and 13 Jbeta primers. TCRdb's table, derived via immunoSEQ multiplex PCR, lists solely in-frame clones and lacks some. The sample lists over 95,000 clones, around 77% occurring once. Material: PBMCs. All receptors come from a man aged 35-49 years in good health and CMV-seropositive.

The chain joins TRBV27 to TRBJ2-5; tentative D call: TRBD2 (5 bases). V dropped 10 bases and J dropped 1 base, with 10 bases sitting between them. The germline V gene has CDR1 MNHEY and CDR2 SMNVEV (reference sequence). CDR3 length equals 12 residues. The CDR3 region is CATRTVQETQYF. CDR3 sequence (DNA): TGTGCCACCAGGACTGTCCAAGAGACCCAGTACTTC.

The genes are TRBV11-2 and TRBJ2-1; 8 nucleotides agree with TRBD2. This CDR3 has 15 residues. Germline CDR1 and CDR2: SGHAT and FQNNGV. The V gene end was trimmed by 2 bases and the J gene end by 2 bases; junction bases not matched to a gene: 2. Here the CDR3 reads CASSLTGGAYNEQFF. CDR3 coding DNA: TGTGCCAGCAGCTTAACCGGGGGGGCCTACAATGAGCAGTTCTTC.

This clone was seen more than once but under ten times. The chain couples TRBV5-1 to TRBJ2-1; D gene uncertain. V lost 3 bases and J 2 bases, leaving 9 bases between the germline ends. Germline values: CDR1 SGHRS, CDR2 YFSETQ. This CDR3 has 14 residues. CDR3 region: CASSSSGAYNEQFF. Here the CDR3 DNA reads TGCGCCAGCAGCTCCTCCGGAGCCTACAATGAGCAGTTCTTC.

This clone was detected only a few times. The CDR3 region has the DNA TGCGCCAGCAGCTTGGGGGGGGACAGGGGTCAGCCCCAGCATTTT. It codes for CASSLGGDRGQPQHF. The rearrangement uses TRBV5-1 and TRBJ1-5; 10 nucleotides align to TRBD1. This CDR3 spans 15 amino acids. V dropped 0 bases and J dropped 6; count of bases not matched to a gene: 3. Germline-derived CDR1 and CDR2 are SGHRS and YFSETQ.

The genes are TRBV4-1 and TRBJ2-1, with 12 bases matching TRBD1. CDR1 is MGHRA and CDR2 is YSYEKL in the germline V gene. V shed 3 bases, J shed 9 bases, and the junction held 6 bases outside the gene matches. The CDR3 extends over 15 amino acids. The CDR3 loop reads CASSQGTGGFGEQFF. The CDR3 bases are TGCGCCAGCAGCCAGGGGACAGGGGGCTTCGGTGAGCAGTTCTTC.